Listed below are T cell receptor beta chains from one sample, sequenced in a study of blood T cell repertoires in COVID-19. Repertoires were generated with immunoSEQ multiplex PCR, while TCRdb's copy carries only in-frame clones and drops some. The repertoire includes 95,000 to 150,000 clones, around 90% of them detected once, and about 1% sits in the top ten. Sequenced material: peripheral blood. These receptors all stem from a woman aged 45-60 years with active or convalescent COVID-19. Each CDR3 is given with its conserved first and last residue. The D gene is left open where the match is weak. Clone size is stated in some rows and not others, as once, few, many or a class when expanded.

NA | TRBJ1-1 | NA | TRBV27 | TGTGCCAGCAGTCTACAGGGTAAGAGAACTGAAGCTTTCTTT | CASSLQGKRTEAFF
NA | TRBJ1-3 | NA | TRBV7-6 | TGTGCCAGCAGCCGAACAGCCTCCTCGCAGGTTGGAAACACCATATATTTT | CASSRTASSQVGNTIYF
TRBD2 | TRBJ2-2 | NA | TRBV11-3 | TGTGCCAGCAGCCCCTTTGGCGGGAGGGCCGGAACCGGGGAGCTGTTTTTT | CASSPFGGRAGTGELFF
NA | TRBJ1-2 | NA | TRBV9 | TGTGCCAGCAGCGCCCCTATCTATGGCTACACCTTC | CASSAPIYGYTF
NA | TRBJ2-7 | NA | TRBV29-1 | TGCAGCGTTGGAGGGTCCGAGCAGTACTTC | CSVGGSEQYF
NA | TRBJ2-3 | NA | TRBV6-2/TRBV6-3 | TGTGCCAGCAGTCCGGGACTCCACTCTAGCACAGATACGCAGTATTTT | CASSPGLHSSTDTQYF
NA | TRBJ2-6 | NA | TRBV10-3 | TGTGCCGTACAGGGGGGGTCTGGGGCCAACGTCCTGACTTTC | CAVQGGSGANVLTF
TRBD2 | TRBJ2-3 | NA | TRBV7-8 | TGTGCCAGCAGCTTAGGGCTAGCGGGGGCGAGCACAGATACGCAGTATTTT | CASSLGLAGASTDTQYF
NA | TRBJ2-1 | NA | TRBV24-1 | TGTGCCACCAGTGATTCCCCCAGCGACCGTAATGAGCAGTTCTTC | CATSDSPSDRNEQFF
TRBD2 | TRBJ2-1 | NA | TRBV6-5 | TGTGCCAGCAGGGATAGCGGGAGGGGAGAGCAGTTCTTC | CASRDSGRGEQFF
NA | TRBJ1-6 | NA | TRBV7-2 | TGTGCCAGCAGCTTAGCAGGGGCTGGTTCACCCCTCCACTTT | CASSLAGAGSPLHF
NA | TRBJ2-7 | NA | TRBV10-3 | TGTGCCATCAGTGACGGTAGACACCGGGATGATGAGCAGTACTTC | CAISDGRHRDDEQYF
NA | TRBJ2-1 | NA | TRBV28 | TGTGCCAGCAGACTAGGACCTTACAATGAGCAGTTCTTC | CASRLGPYNEQFF
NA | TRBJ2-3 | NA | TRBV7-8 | TGTGCCAGCAGCCTAATGCAGGGTTCCTCAGATACGCAGTATTTT | CASSLMQGSSDTQYF
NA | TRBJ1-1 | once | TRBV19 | TGTGCCAGTTCGTTAGACACTGAAGCTTTCTTT | CASSLDTEAFF
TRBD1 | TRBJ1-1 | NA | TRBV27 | TGTGCCAGCACTAGGGCAGGGGGCGCGGGTATGAACACTGAAGCTTTCTTT | CASTRAGGAGMNTEAFF
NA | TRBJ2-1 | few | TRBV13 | TGTGCCAGCAGCTCGCCCCTAGCCAATGAGCAGTTCTTC | CASSSPLANEQFF
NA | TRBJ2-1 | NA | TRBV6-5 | TGTGCCAGCAGTTATCGTCAAGGGGGTGAGCAGTTCTTC | CASSYRQGGEQFF
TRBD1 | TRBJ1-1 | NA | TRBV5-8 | TGTGCCAGCAGCTTGACAGGGGGGAACACTGAAGCTTTCTTT | CASSLTGGNTEAFF
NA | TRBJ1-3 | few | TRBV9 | TGTGCCAGCAGCCCCACCGGGATCTCTGGAAACACCATATATTTT | CASSPTGISGNTIYF
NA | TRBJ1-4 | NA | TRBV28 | TGTGCCAGCGGACCGACAGCCTCGCATGAAAAACTGTTTTTT | CASGPTASHEKLFF
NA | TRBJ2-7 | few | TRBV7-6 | TGTGCCAGCAGCTTAACCCAGCGGCCCACCTACGAGCAGTACTTC | CASSLTQRPTYEQYF
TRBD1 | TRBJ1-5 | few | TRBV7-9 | TGTGCCAGCAGCATAGGGACAGGGGATCATCAGCCCCAGCATTTT | CASSIGTGDHQPQHF
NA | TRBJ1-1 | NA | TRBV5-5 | TGTGCCAGCGAGCAGGGCTCGCACCAGAAAGCTTTCTTT | CASEQGSHQKAFF
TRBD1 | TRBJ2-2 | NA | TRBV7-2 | TGTGCCAGCAGCTTATGGCGTCGGGACAGGGGGTCCACCGGGGAGCTGTTTTTT | CASSLWRRDRGSTGELFF
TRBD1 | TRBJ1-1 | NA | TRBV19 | TGTGCCAGTAGTTACAGGGGGAACACTGAAGCTTTCTTT | CASSYRGNTEAFF
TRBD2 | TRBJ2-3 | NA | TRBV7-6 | TGTGCCTGTGGGACTAGCGGAGTCGGGGATACGCAGTATTTT | CACGTSGVGDTQYF
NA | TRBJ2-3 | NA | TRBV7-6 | TGTGCCAGCAGCTATACAGTGGCAGATACGCAGTATTTT | CASSYTVADTQYF
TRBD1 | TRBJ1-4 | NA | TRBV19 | TGTGCCAGTAGCCCAAGACAGGGGGCGAGTGAAAAACTGTTTTTT | CASSPRQGASEKLFF
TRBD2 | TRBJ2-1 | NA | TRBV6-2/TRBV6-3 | TGTGCCAGCAGTTCCTTGGGACTAGCGATTGCCGACAATGAGCAGTTCTTC | CASSSLGLAIADNEQFF
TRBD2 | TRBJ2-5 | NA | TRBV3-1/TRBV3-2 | TGTGCCAGCAGCCAAGTCTTAGCTAGCGGAGAGACCCAGTACTTC | CASSQVLASGETQYF
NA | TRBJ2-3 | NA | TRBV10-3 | TGTGCCATCCGAGAGGCCTTTGCTCCCGGGGAGCCAGATACGCAGTATTTT | CAIREAFAPGEPDTQYF
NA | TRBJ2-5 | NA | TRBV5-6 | TGTGCCAGCAGCTTGGGTGTCAGGGAAGAGACCCAGTACTTC | CASSLGVREETQYF
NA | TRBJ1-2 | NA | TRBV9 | TGTGCCAGCAGCGTAGGCCCTAGCGGCCCCCCAAACTATGGCTACACCTTC | CASSVGPSGPPNYGYTF
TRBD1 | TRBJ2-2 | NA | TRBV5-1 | TGCGCCAGCAGTAACAGGGGGCTCGAAACCGGGGAGCTGTTTTTT | CASSNRGLETGELFF
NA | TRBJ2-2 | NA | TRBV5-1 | TGCGCCAGCAGCTTGTCAGGGAAGAACACCGGGGAGCTGTTTTTT | CASSLSGKNTGELFF
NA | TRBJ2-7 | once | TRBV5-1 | TGCGCCAGCAGCTTGGTACAGGGAACCTACGAGCAGTACTTC | CASSLVQGTYEQYF
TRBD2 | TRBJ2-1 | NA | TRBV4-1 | TGCGCCAGCAGCCAAGTAGTAGCGGGAGGTAATGAGCAGTTCTTC | CASSQVVAGGNEQFF
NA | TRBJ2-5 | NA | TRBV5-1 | TGCGCCAGCAGCTTGTCTCCGTCGGAAGAGACCCAGTACTTC | CASSLSPSEETQYF
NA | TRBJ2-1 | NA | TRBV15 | TGTGCCACCAGCAGAGATGCGCCCGACAGAACGAATGAGCAGTTCTTC | CATSRDAPDRTNEQFF
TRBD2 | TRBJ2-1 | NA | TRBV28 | TGTGCCAGCAGAAATGGGGCTAGCGGGAGAAATGAGCAGTTCTTC | CASRNGASGRNEQFF
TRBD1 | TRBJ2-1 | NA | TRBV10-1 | TGCGCCAGCAGTGAGACGGGACAGGGAATTTTCCATGAGCAGTTCTTC | CASSETGQGIFHEQFF
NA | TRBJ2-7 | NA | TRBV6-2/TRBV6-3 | TGTGCCAGCAGTCCAGAGGTCGAGCAGTACTTC | CASSPEVEQYF
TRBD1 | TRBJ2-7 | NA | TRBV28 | TGTGCCAGCAGTGGCAAGGACAGGCTATTCTACGAGCAGTACTTC | CASSGKDRLFYEQYF
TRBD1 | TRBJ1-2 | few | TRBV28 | TGTGCCAGCAGTTTCGGACAGGGGGCGTTTGCCTACACCTTC | CASSFGQGAFAYTF
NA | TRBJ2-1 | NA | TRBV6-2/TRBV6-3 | TGTGCCAGCAGTTACAGTCTATCTAATGAGCAGTTCTTC | CASSYSLSNEQFF
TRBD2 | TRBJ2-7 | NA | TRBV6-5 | TGTGCCAGCAGTTGGGTAAGGGAGGGAACCTACGAGCAGTACTTC | CASSWVREGTYEQYF
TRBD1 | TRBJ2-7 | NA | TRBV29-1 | TGCAGCGTTCGGGGACAGGGCAGAAGCTCCTACGAGCAGTACTTC | CSVRGQGRSSYEQYF
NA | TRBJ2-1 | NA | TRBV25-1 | TGTGCCAGCAGTGAATCGACTAGGGGCGCCTACAATGAGCAGTTCTTC | CASSESTRGAYNEQFF
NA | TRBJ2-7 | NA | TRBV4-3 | TGCGCCAGCAGCAAAGAGGTTTACGGTTACGAGCAGTACTTC | CASSKEVYGYEQYF
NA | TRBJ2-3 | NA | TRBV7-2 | TGTGCCAGCAGCTTGGGGAGCGCTCTCACAGATACGCAGTATTTT | CASSLGSALTDTQYF